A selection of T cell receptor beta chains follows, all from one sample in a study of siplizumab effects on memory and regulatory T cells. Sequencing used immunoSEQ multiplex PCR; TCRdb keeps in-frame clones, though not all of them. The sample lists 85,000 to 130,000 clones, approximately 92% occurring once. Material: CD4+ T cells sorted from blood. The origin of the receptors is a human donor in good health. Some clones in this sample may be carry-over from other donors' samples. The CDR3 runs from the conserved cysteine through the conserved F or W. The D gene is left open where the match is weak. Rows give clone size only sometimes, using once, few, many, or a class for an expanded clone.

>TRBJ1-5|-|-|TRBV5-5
CASSLVHSNQPQHF
TGTGCCAGCAGCTTGGTCCATAGCAATCAGCCCCAGCATTTT
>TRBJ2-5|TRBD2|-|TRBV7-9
CASSLVGGIQETQYF
TGTGCCAGCAGCTTAGTGGGGGGGATCCAAGAGACCCAGTACTTC
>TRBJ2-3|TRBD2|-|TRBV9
CASSVAGTSGSLADTQYF
TGTGCCAGCAGCGTAGCAGGGACTAGCGGTTCGTTAGCAGATACGCAGTATTTT
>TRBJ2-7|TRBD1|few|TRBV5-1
CASSLRDRPTEQYF
TGCGCCAGCAGCTTGAGGGACAGGCCAACCGAGCAGTACTTC
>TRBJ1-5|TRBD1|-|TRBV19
CASRAGDRGNQPQHF
TGTGCCAGTAGGGCCGGGGACAGGGGCAATCAGCCCCAGCATTTT
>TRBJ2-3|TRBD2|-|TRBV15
CATSKGFLAGGTDTQYF
TGTGCCACCAGCAAGGGATTCCTAGCGGGGGGCACAGATACGCAGTATTTT
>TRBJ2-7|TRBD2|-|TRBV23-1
CASSLPPREGYCEQYF
TGCGCCAGCAGTCTTCCCCCTCGGGAGGGCTACTGCGAGCAGTACTTC
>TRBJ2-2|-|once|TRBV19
CASSDQGRSGELFF
TGTGCCAGTAGTGATCAGGGGAGGTCCGGGGAGCTGTTTTTT
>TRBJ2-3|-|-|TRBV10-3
CAISGRDRDRMADTQYF
TGTGCCATCAGCGGGAGGGATCGGGACAGGATGGCAGATACGCAGTATTTT
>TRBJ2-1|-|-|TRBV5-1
CASSSLGGSEQFF
TGCGCCAGCAGCTCTTTGGGAGGATCAGAGCAGTTCTTC
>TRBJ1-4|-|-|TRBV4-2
CASSQRTVPANEKLFF
TGTGCCAGCAGCCAACGGACAGTCCCGGCTAATGAAAAACTGTTTTTT
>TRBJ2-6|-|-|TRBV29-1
CSVALSSGANVLTF
TGCAGCGTTGCCCTTTCTTCTGGGGCCAACGTCCTGACTTTC
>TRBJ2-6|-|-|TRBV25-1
CASSTNRAGANVLTF
TGTGCCAGCAGTACCAACAGGGCCGGGGCCAACGTCCTGACTTTC
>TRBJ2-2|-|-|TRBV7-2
CASSLALTGGAAGELFF
TGTGCCAGCAGCTTAGCGCTAACGGGGGGCGCTGCCGGGGAGCTGTTTTTT
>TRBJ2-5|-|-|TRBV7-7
CASSLDWYQETQYF
TGTGCTAGCAGCTTAGACTGGTACCAAGAGACCCAGTACTTC
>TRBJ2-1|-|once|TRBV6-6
CASSYLGDEQFF
TGTGCCAGCAGTTACTTAGGCGATGAGCAGTTCTTC
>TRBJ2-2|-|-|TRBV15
CATSTRGRGGTGELFF
TGTGCCACCAGCACCCGCGGGAGAGGGGGGACCGGGGAGCTGTTTTTT
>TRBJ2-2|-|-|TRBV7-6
CASSLDEVRGTGELFF
TGTGCCAGCAGCTTAGACGAGGTCCGGGGGACCGGGGAGCTGTTTTTT
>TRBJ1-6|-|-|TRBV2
CASGDSPLHF
TGTGCCAGCGGGGATTCACCCCTCCACTTT
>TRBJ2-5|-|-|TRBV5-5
CASSLGGNQETQYF
TGTGCCAGCAGCTTGGGCGGGAACCAAGAGACCCAGTACTTC
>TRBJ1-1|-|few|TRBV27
CASGNRVRGTEAFF
TGTGCCAGCGGGAACAGGGTACGGGGCACTGAAGCTTTCTTT
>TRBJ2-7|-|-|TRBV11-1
CASSRGDGAYEQYF
TGTGCCAGCAGCCGCGGGGACGGAGCCTACGAGCAGTACTTC
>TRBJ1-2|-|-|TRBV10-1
CAAPGLVYGYTF
TGCGCGGCCCCGGGTCTGGTCTATGGCTACACCTTC
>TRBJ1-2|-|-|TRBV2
CASSAGPHNGYTF
TGTGCCAGCAGTGCCGGGCCCCATAACGGCTACACCTTC
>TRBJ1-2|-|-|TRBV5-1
CASSLGTASNYGYTF
TGCGCCAGCAGCCTCGGGACGGCGAGTAACTATGGCTACACCTTC
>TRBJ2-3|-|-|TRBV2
CASRQPAPAQYF
TGTGCCAGCAGACAACCCGCGCCAGCGCAGTATTTT
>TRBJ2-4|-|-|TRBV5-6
CASNGQRTLNIRYF
TGTGCCAGCAACGGTCAGAGAACCCTAAACATTCGGTACTTC
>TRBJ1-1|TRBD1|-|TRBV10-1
CASSDPRDRRAEAFF
TGCGCCAGCAGTGACCCCCGGGACAGGAGAGCTGAAGCTTTCTTT
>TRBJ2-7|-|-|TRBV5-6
CASSLDATYEQYF
TGTGCCAGCAGCTTGGACGCAACCTACGAGCAGTACTTC
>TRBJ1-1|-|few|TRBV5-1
CASSLSADKNTEAFF
TGCGCCAGCAGCTTGAGCGCGGACAAGAACACTGAAGCTTTCTTT
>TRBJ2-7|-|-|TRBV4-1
CASSQERVYEQYF
TGCGCCAGCAGCCAAGAAAGGGTCTACGAGCAGTACTTC
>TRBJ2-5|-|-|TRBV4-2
CASSQDRQGRETQYF
TGTGCCAGCAGCCAAGATAGGCAGGGACGAGAGACCCAGTACTTC
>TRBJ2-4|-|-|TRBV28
CASSQGGTLAKNIQYF
TGTGCCAGCAGTCAAGGGGGTACCCTAGCCAAAAACATTCAGTACTTC
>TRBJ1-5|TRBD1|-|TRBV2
CASRFLDRENQPQHF
TGTGCCAGCAGATTTTTGGACAGGGAGAATCAGCCCCAGCATTTT
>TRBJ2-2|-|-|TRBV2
CASRRTVNTGELFF
TGTGCCAGCAGAAGGACTGTGAACACCGGGGAGCTGTTTTTT
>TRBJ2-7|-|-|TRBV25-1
CASSGTGTTTYEQYF
TGTGCCAGCAGTGGAACCGGGACGACAACCTACGAGCAGTACTTC
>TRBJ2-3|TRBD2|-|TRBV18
CASSRGLAGGSTDTQYF
TGTGCCAGCTCCCGAGGACTAGCGGGAGGGAGCACAGATACGCAGTATTTT
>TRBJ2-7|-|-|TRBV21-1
CASSKESIGGTHEQYF
TGTGCCAGCAGCAAAGAATCGATCGGGGGGACCCACGAGCAGTACTTC
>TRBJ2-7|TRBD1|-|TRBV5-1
CASSGGQFHEQYF
TGCGCCAGCAGCGGGGGACAGTTCCACGAGCAGTACTTC
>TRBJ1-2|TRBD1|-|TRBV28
CASRGQGAQSGYTF
TGTGCCAGCAGGGGACAGGGGGCGCAGTCTGGCTACACCTTC
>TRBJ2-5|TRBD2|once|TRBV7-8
CASSPGPFTSGRETQYF
TGTGCCAGCAGCCCAGGCCCTTTTACTAGCGGGAGAGAGACCCAGTACTTC
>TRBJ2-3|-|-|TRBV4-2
CASSQDYYSGRRTQYF
TGTGCCAGCAGCCAAGATTATTATTCTGGTAGGCGTACGCAGTATTTT
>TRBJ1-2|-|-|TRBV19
CASSITDRPLTNYGYTF
TGTGCCAGTAGTATTACGGACAGACCTCTGACTAACTATGGCTACACCTTC
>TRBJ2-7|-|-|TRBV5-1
CASSLGSLGARSSYEQYF
TGCGCCAGCAGCTTGGGGTCCTTGGGGGCTAGGAGCTCCTACGAGCAGTACTTC
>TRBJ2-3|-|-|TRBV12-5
CASGLRSSTDTQYF
TGTGCTAGTGGTTTGCGGTCTAGCACAGATACGCAGTATTTT
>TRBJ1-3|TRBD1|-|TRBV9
CASSTRDRGASSGNTIYF
TGTGCCAGCAGCACCCGGGACAGGGGGGCGAGCTCTGGAAACACCATATATTTT